This T cell receptor (beta chain) derives from a study of T cells in localized non-small cell lung cancer (dated by TCRdb to between 2020 and 2021). At the level of the whole study: T cell repertoires of more than 200 early-stage NSCLC patients were analyzed, with tumors being compared against uninvolved tumor-adjacent lungs. The cohort consisted of approximately 240 treatment-naive NSCLC patients whose localized lung tumors had been resected. Of the NSCLC patients, about 130 were male and approximately 99 were female, and the mean age was around 70 years. Study-wide findings and limitations: Because multi-region sequencing of the tumors was not done, intratumor heterogeneity could not be ruled out. Because of the exploratory design, TCR variables were selected using unadjusted p-values without false-discovery rate correction. Uninvolved tumor-adjacent lung showed the highest T cell clonality, higher than tumor, which suggests more focused antigenic responses in the uninvolved tumor-adjacent lung. Longer overall survival was associated with higher blood T cell density, whereas shorter survival was associated with higher adjacent-lung clonality. A median of around 60 of the top 100 tumor clones turned up in the paired uninvolved adjacent lung, and some 28 of those clones also ranked among the top 100 of that same adjacent lung.

At diagnosis, peripheral blood, uninvolved tumor-adjacent lung and tumor were collected and were preserved as a mix of fresh-frozen and FFPE material. For TCR repertoire profiling, blood samples were analyzed as peripheral blood mononuclear cells. V is reduced by 1 base and J by 5 bases, leaving a spacing of 8 bases between them. Spanning cysteine to phenylalanine, the CDR3 consists of 14 amino acids. The sequence is cut down to CDR3 DNA, 42 bases in frame from base 1. CDR1 and CDR2 (MGHRA, YSYEKL) derive from the germline V gene. TCR beta CDR3 regions were sequenced from DNA using the immunoSEQ Assay. The paper's data handling went like this. T cell density was computed as TCR beta template counts normalized to usable DNA estimated by amplifying housekeeping genes. Using the preseqR package, richness was estimated by extrapolating to 120,000 templates for tissue samples and 400,000 templates for PBMC samples. Clonality was calculated as one minus Pielou's evenness. To identify tissue-enriched TCRs, differential abundance testing was run on productive amino-acid clonotypes with a minimum total count of 5 and an alpha of 0.1. The Jaccard Index and the Morisita Overlap Index were used to measure how much the repertoires overlapped between compartments. GLIPH grouped TCR beta CDR3s together with public tetramer-defined viral CDR3s, and a viral motif had to include at least three viral sequences and show V-gene enrichment. This immuneACCESS table, as held by TCRdb, lists in-frame sequences with V and J called but not all clones. Of the missing ones, under half trace to an unresolved V gene in checked studies; the others have no known cause. V, J and clone size were drawn from that table, and D and trimming were deduced from the DNA. A total of 25,000 to 30,000 clones appear in this sample, around 90% of them only once. Clones ranked in the top ten supply 2.5% to 3% of the sample.

As for this clone: What antigen it recognizes has not been identified. Base qualities are not provided; no much larger clone lies one nucleotide away.

The sample was peripheral blood, taken before any cancer treatment. The chain couples TRBV4-1 to TRBJ2-2; tentative D gene TRBD2, with 5 bases matching. The TCR was taken from a woman aged 18-50 years with stage I lung adenocarcinoma. This receptor has the CDR3 CASSQAGKTGELFF. The nucleotide sequence reads as follows: TGCGCCAGCAGCCAAGCGGGAAAGACCGGGGAGCTGTTTTTT.